Each of the 2 T cell receptor beta chains below was sequenced from the same sample in a study of shared clonotypes between healthy human individuals. Sequenced by immunoSEQ multiplex PCR; TCRdb stores in-frame clones only, minus some. Here the sample spans about 2.2 million clones, approximately 92% being singletons. The naive CD8 population came from CD45RO-negative cells selected for CCR7, without terminally differentiated effector memory CD45RA+ cells. The sequenced sample was naive CD8+ T cells from PBMCs. These receptor sequences come from a man aged 18 to 29 in good health. Some clones in this sample may be carry-over from other donors' samples.

The sample holds a few counts of this clone. The chain carries TRBV7-9 and TRBJ2-2; 13 bases align to TRBD2. The ends lost 6 bases at V and 5 bases at J; junction bases unmatched: 9. Germline CDR1 reads SEHNR; CDR2 reads FQNEAQ (reference sequence). The CDR3 is 17 residues long. The CDR3 loop is CASRPPGLAGVTGELFF. The DNA for the CDR3 is TGTGCCAGCAGACCCCCAGGACTAGCGGGAGTAACCGGGGAGCTGTTTTTT.

Concerning this clone itself: Additional DNA sequences in this sample encode the identical CDR3. This rearrangement joins TRBV27 to TRBJ2-1, with 8 bases matching TRBD1. Per the germline V gene, CDR1 is MNHEY and CDR2 is SMNVEV (reference sequence). The length of the CDR3 is 14 residues. V shed 6 bases, J shed 4 bases, and the junction held 5 bases outside the gene matches. The CDR3 DNA reads as TGTGCCAGCAGCCCGCGACAGGGGTACAATGAGCAGTTCTTC. Translating it yields CASSPRQGYNEQFF.